One and the same sample provided the 30 T cell receptor beta chains below, sequenced in a study of T cells after yellow fever vaccination. Each CDR3 protein is one row after TCRdb ran MiXCR on the 5' RACE reads. The table has approximately 260,000 distinct CDR3 sequences, about 5.2% seen once; the top ten hold 3% to 4%. The sample here was CD4+ T cells sorted from PBMCs, taken on the day of the yellow fever booster vaccination. The receptors shown here come from a man aged 18 to 30 who received the YFV17D yellow fever vaccine.

This chain links TRBV7-9 with TRBJ1-6, with 8 bases identical to TRBD1. V was pared by 3 bases and J by 9 bases, with 1 base of the junction left unmatched. Per germline, CDR1 SEHNR and CDR2 FQNEAQ (reference sequence). The CDR3 totals 13 residues. CDR3 nucleotide sequence: TGTGCCAGCAGCTTCGGGACAGGTTCACCCCTCCACTTT. Its translation: CASSFGTGSPLHF.

This clonotype has a handful of counts. This chain links TRBV4-2 with TRBJ1-5; the D gene is possibly TRBD1 (5 bases). The CDR3 totals 14 residues. CDR1 and CDR2 from the germline V gene are LGHNA and YNFKEQ. V lost 1 base, J lost 6 bases, and 10 bases lay in between. The CDR3 region is CASSQVEGPQPQHF. The CDR3 region has the DNA TGTGCCAGCAGCCAAGTCGAGGGGCCTCAGCCCCAGCATTTT.

This clonotype has at least ten counts. The V and J genes are TRBV13 and TRBJ2-7; no definite D call. CDR3 size: 11 residues. The V gene lost 3 bases and the J gene lost 6 bases, with 6 bases spanning the gap. In germline, CDR1 is PRHDT, CDR2 FYEKMQ (reference sequence). CDR3 in DNA: TGTGCCAGCAGCTTGATCGGCGAGCAGTACTTC. Residues: CASSLIGEQYF.

The chain carries TRBV20-1 and TRBJ1-2; D not certain. This CDR3 region has 12 residues. Germline V lookup: CDR1 DFQATT, CDR2 SNEGSKA (reference sequence). Trimming removed 6 bases from V and 3 bases from J, with 11 bases in between. The CDR3 loop reads CSAPGGYYGYTF. The CDR3 DNA sequence: TGCAGTGCCCCGGGCGGATACTATGGCTACACCTTC.

The V call is TRBV6-2 or TRBV6-3, the J call TRBJ1-1, with D hard to call. Germline CDR1 and CDR2: MNHEY and SVGEGT. Trimming removed 2 bases from V and 6 bases from J, with 34 bases in between. The CDR3 spans 21 residues. The CDR3 spells CASSYPLSRTPSSVIYAEAFF. The CDR3 DNA reads as TGTGCCAGCAGTTACCCCTTATCCCGGACCCCCTCCTCAGTTATTTACGCTGAAGCTTTCTTT.

This clonotype was counted a few times. This chain joins TRBV20-1 and TRBJ2-1; D is tentatively TRBD1 or TRBD2 (6 bases each). V lost 6 bases and J 0 bases, leaving 12 bases between the germline ends. The length of the CDR3 is 14 residues. The germline V gene encodes CDR1 DFQATT and CDR2 SNEGSKA (reference sequence). In nucleotides, the CDR3 is TGCAGTGCGAGGAGGGGGAGCTCCTACAATGAGCAGTTCTTC. It yields the protein CSARRGSSYNEQFF.

This clonotype has ten or more counts. The genes are TRBV4-3 and TRBJ2-3; tentatively, D is TRBD1 (6 bases). V lost 2 bases, J lost 5 bases, and 14 bases lay in between. Germline lookup yields CDR1 LGHNA and CDR2 YSLEER. The CDR3 is 15 residues long. The CDR3 coding sequence is TGCGCCAGCAGCCAACTTATGTCCAGGGGAGATACGCAGTATTTT. It yields the protein CASSQLMSRGDTQYF.

At least ten counts were recorded for this clonotype. The chain is built from TRBV20-1 and TRBJ2-5; 8 bases map to TRBD2. In germline, CDR1 is DFQATT, CDR2 SNEGSKA (reference sequence). The CDR3 loop spans 14 amino acids. V gave up 1 base and J gave up 2 bases; unmatched junction bases: 3. CDR3 sequence: CSARGLAGQETQYF. The DNA for the CDR3 is TGCAGTGCTAGAGGGTTAGCGGGGCAAGAGACCCAGTACTTC.

In its sample, this clonotype was seen a few times. V is TRBV2 and J is TRBJ2-7; D is uncertain. Trimming stripped 3 bases from V and 3 bases from J, with 12 bases between. Per the germline V gene, CDR1 is SNHLY and CDR2 is FYNNEI. The CDR3 runs to 14 residues. CDR3 loop: CASSDTAAYYEQYV. CDR3 DNA: TGTGCCAGCAGTGACACCGCCGCTTACTACGAGCAGTACGTC.

The chain uses TRBV5-1 and TRBJ2-1; D may match TRBD1 or TRBD2 (5 bases each). From germline, CDR1 is SGHRS and CDR2 YFSETQ. This CDR3 is 15 amino acids long. Trimming shortened V by 5 bases and J by 0 bases, and 12 bases separated the two germline ends. CDR3 DNA sequence: TGCGCCAGCAGTTATCTGGGGGACTCCTACAATGAGCAGTTCTTC. Its translation is CASSYLGDSYNEQFF.

Ten or more counts support this clonotype. The V gene is TRBV11-2, the J gene TRBJ2-1, with D perhaps assigned TRBD1 or TRBD2 (5 bases each). V was trimmed by 5 bases and J by 5 bases, leaving 16 bases between them. This CDR3 spans 15 amino acids. The V gene's germline CDR1 is SGHAT and CDR2 FQNNGV. DNA of the CDR3: TGTGCCAGCAGCCATATACGAGGGACCGACAATGAGCAGTTCTTC. It translates to CASSHIRGTDNEQFF.

The V and J genes are TRBV24-1 and TRBJ1-2, with 8 bases aligning to TRBD1. With V trimmed by 4 bases and J by 7 bases, 4 bases remained unmatched. The V gene's germline CDR1 is KGHDR and CDR2 SFDVKD. CDR3 length: 13 residues. As DNA, the CDR3 is TGTGCCACCAGTGAGACAGGGGCCCCTGGCTACACCTTC. It is translated as CATSETGAPGYTF.

The chain combines TRBV20-1 with TRBJ2-4, with D perhaps matching TRBD2 (5 bases). Germline CDR1 and CDR2: DFQATT and SNEGSKA (reference sequence). V lost 7 bases, J lost 7 bases, and 17 bases lay in between. The CDR3 spans 13 residues. CDR3 sequence reads: CSGRAGVGNIQYF. The CDR3 DNA sequence: TGCAGTGGAAGGGCCGGGGTTGGGAACATTCAGTACTTC.

This clonotype appeared many times. The chain recombines TRBV12-3 or TRBV12-4 with TRBJ2-2; TRBD1 agrees at 9 bases. This CDR3 is 15 amino acids long. Trimming cost V 6 bases and J 2 bases; bases outside gene matches: 4. The CDR3, as DNA: TGTGCCAGCAGCGCGGACAGGGGAAACACCGGGGAGCTGTTTTTT. Its protein product is CASSADRGNTGELFF.

The chain carries TRBV5-6 and TRBJ2-7; D gene uncertain. V was pared by 4 bases and J by 4 bases, with 12 bases between. Germline-derived CDR1 and CDR2 are SGHDT and YYEEEE. This CDR3 region has 13 residues. The CDR3 loop reads CASSPGPRYEQYF. The CDR3 coding sequence is TGTGCCAGCAGCCCCGGACCGAGATACGAGCAGTACTTC.

The V call is TRBV5-1, the J call TRBJ1-6, with D unresolved. The CDR3 runs to 13 residues. V lost 4 bases and J 8 bases, leaving 10 bases between the germline ends. Per the germline V gene, CDR1 is SGHRS and CDR2 is YFSETQ. The DNA of the CDR3 is TGCGCCAGCAGCCTGGGGAGGGATTCACCCCTCCACTTT. Its protein is CASSLGRDSPLHF.

This clonotype was recorded at least ten times. The gene calls are TRBV18 and TRBJ2-7; 7 bases map to TRBD1. Per germline, CDR1 KGHSH and CDR2 LQKENI. The CDR3 has 19 residues. V shed 3 bases, J shed 4 bases, and the junction held 21 bases outside the gene matches. The CDR3 loop reads CASSPDGGFRDSSPYEQYV. CDR3 DNA sequence: TGTGCCAGCTCACCTGATGGTGGATTCCGGGACAGCTCACCGTACGAGCAGTACGTC.

The table lists this clonotype with many counts. The chain joins TRBV20-1 to TRBJ1-2; 8 nucleotides line up with TRBD1. Germline loops: CDR1 DFQATT, CDR2 SNEGSKA (reference sequence). With 3 bases clipped from V and 6 bases from J, the junction kept 6 bases outside the gene matches. This CDR3 has 13 residues. CDR3 region: CSASLQGANGYTF. CDR3 bases: TGCAGTGCTAGTCTCCAGGGGGCGAATGGCTACACCTTC.

In its sample, this clonotype was seen a few times. The chain couples TRBV25-1 to TRBJ2-2, with TRBD2 identical over 12 bases. V was clipped by 5 bases and J by 0 bases; unmatched bases: 1. This CDR3 is 16 amino acids long. The germline V gene has CDR1 MGHDK and CDR2 SYGVNS. The CDR3 here is CASSTSGGPNTGELFF. The CDR3, as DNA: TGTGCCAGCAGTACTAGCGGGGGGCCGAACACCGGGGAGCTGTTTTTT. Variable domain in full (rest from reference TRBV25-1 and TRBJ2-2): EADIYQTPRYLVIGTGKKITLECSQTMGHDKMYWYQQDPGMELHLIHYSYGVNSTEKGDLSSESTVSRIRTEHFPLTLESARPSHTSQYLCASSTSGGPNTGELFFGEGSRLTVL.

This chain uses TRBV4-1 with TRBJ2-6; D could derive from TRBD1 or TRBD2 (5 bases each). V lost 0 bases and J lost 0, with 12 bases in between. Germline CDR1 is MGHRA and CDR2 is YSYEKL. The CDR3 runs 18 residues. CDR3 coding DNA: TGCGCCAGCAGCCAAGAGGGGCAGGGAGTCTCTGGGGCCAACGTCCTGACTTTC. Its protein is CASSQEGQGVSGANVLTF.

This clonotype was found a few times. The chain carries TRBV4-1 and TRBJ2-4, with 8 nucleotides matching TRBD2. Germline trimming cut 2 bases from V and 6 bases from J; bases unmatched to any gene: 9. Per the germline V gene, CDR1 is MGHRA and CDR2 is YSYEKL. The CDR3 consists of 16 residues. CDR3 sequence: CASSQPSGGRGNIQYF. The CDR3 DNA reads TGCGCCAGCAGCCAACCCTCGGGGGGGCGAGGAAACATTCAGTACTTC.

The chain recombines TRBV7-2 with TRBJ2-2; 10 nucleotides agree with TRBD2. The V gene end was trimmed by 6 bases and the J gene end by 5 bases; junction bases not matched to a gene: 9. Germline-derived CDR1 and CDR2 are SGHTA and FQGNSA. This CDR3 has 16 residues. Written as DNA, the CDR3 is TGTGCCAGCAGTGCAGCGGGGGGGCTGCGGACCGGGGAGCTGTTTTTT. Translated, it gives CASSAAGGLRTGELFF.

The CDR3: CASSPRLAGANVLTF. DNA for the CDR3: TGTGCCAGCTCACCGCGGTTGGCAGGGGCCAACGTCCTGACTTTC. The V gene is TRBV18, the J gene TRBJ2-6, with unresolved D. This CDR3 comprises 15 residues. The V gene's germline CDR1 is KGHSH and CDR2 LQKENI. Deletions cut 3 bases from V and 4 bases from J, with 10 bases between.

The gene calls are TRBV18 and TRBJ2-3; D is perhaps TRBD1 (6 bases). Germline V gene data show CDR1 as KGHSH and CDR2 as LQKENI. This CDR3 has 15 residues. V was shortened by 5 bases and J by 6 bases, with 18 bases between the two germline ends. The CDR3 DNA follows: TGTGCCAGCTCATCCAACTCACAGGGTGGCGATACGCAGTATTTT. Residues: CASSSNSQGGDTQYF.

The chain uses TRBV4-3 and TRBJ2-5, with unresolved D. V lost 0 bases and J lost 3, with 8 bases in between. This CDR3 is 14 amino acids long. Germline V gives CDR1 LGHNA, CDR2 YSLEER. CDR3 DNA: TGCGCCAGCAGCCAAGATTGGCCCGAAGAGACCCAGTACTTC. It is translated as CASSQDWPEETQYF.

The chain combines TRBV5-1 with TRBJ1-1, with a tentative D call TRBD1 (5 bases). This CDR3 is 12 amino acids long. The V and J ends lost 0 bases and 7 bases respectively, with 7 bases between them. The germline CDR1 and CDR2 sequences are SGHRS and YFSETQ. CDR3 DNA sequence: TGCGCCAGCAGCTTGGAAGGGGTTGAAGCTTTCTTT. It yields the protein CASSLEGVEAFF.

This clonotype was seen a few times. The chain has TRBV18 and TRBJ2-5; D is uncertain. Germline lookup yields CDR1 KGHSH and CDR2 LQKENI. The V end lost 0 bases, the J end lost 4 bases, and 12 bases lay between the germline ends. There are 15 residues in the CDR3. The CDR3 DNA reads TGTGCCAGCTCACCACCGGTCGGCAGATCAGAGACCCAGTACTTC. Translating gives CASSPPVGRSETQYF.

This sequence joins TRBV5-1 and TRBJ2-5; 9 nucleotides agree with TRBD2. Trimming cost V 0 bases and J 3 bases; bases outside gene matches: 3. Germline lookup yields CDR1 SGHRS and CDR2 YFSETQ. This CDR3 region has 15 residues. CDR3 DNA: TGCGCCAGCAGCTTGGGAGCGGGGGGAAAAGAGACCCAGTACTTC. The encoded protein is CASSLGAGGKETQYF.

The gene calls are TRBV11-2 and TRBJ2-7; TRBD1 agrees at 9 bases. Losses at the gene ends were 4 bases for V and 3 bases for J; bases not matched to a gene: 4. Germline V gene lookup returns CDR1 SGHAT and CDR2 FQNNGV. The CDR3 length is 14 residues. The CDR3: CASSSTGGRYEQYF. Here the CDR3 DNA reads TGTGCCAGCAGCTCGACAGGGGGACGCTACGAGCAGTACTTC.

The rearrangement joins TRBV5-5 to TRBJ2-7; 7 bases map to TRBD1. Germline CDR1 SGHKS, CDR2 YYEKEE (reference sequence). The CDR3 runs to 13 residues. The J segment lost 3 bases and the V segment lost 9 bases, leaving 9 bases of the junction unmatched. The CDR3 region is CATSRDSGYEQYF. CDR3 DNA sequence: TGTGCCACCTCGAGGGACAGCGGCTACGAGCAGTACTTC.